The 32 T cell receptor beta chains reported below all come from one sample, sequenced in a study of CD8+CD57+ T cells in acquired aplastic anemia. Patients sequenced had flow cytometry evidence of CD8+CD57+ cell expansion. Genomic DNA provided the template from which TCR beta VDJ and CDR3 profiles were obtained. MiXCR, applied by TCRdb to the reads, yields one record per CDR3 protein. This sample has about 470,000 distinct CDR3 sequences, with over 25% found just once. The sample taken for sequencing was sorted CD4+, CD8+, or CD8+CD57+ T cells (not recorded which) from PBMCs. These receptors were obtained from a human donor with aplastic anemia.

The V gene is TRBV20-1, the J gene TRBJ2-7; 9 nucleotides agree with TRBD2. Germline V lookup: CDR1 DFQATT, CDR2 SNEGSKA (reference sequence). V gave up 6 bases and J gave up 2 bases; unmatched junction bases: 5. The CDR3 contains 13 residues. DNA for the CDR3: TGCAGTGCCAGCGTAGCGGGAGCCTACGAGCAGTACTTC. Amino acid sequence: CSASVAGAYEQYF.

This clonotype was recorded many times. The chain joins TRBV19 to TRBJ1-2; a possible D gene is TRBD1 (6 bases). Trimming removed 5 bases at V and 7 bases at J, with 17 bases between. This CDR3 is 14 amino acids long. Looked up from germline, CDR1 is LNHDA and CDR2 is SQIVND (reference sequence). CDR3 coding DNA: TGTGCCAGTAGTTTGTCAGGGGATCGTCGTGGCTACACCTTC. This gives the protein CASSLSGDRRGYTF.

V gene TRBV20-1 combines with J gene TRBJ1-1; D call uncertain. Trimming stripped 6 bases from V and 4 bases from J, with 12 bases between. Germline V gives CDR1 DFQATT, CDR2 SNEGSKA (reference sequence). The CDR3 runs 12 residues. The CDR3 sequence: CSASWAGTEAFF. DNA of the CDR3: TGCAGTGCAAGTTGGGCAGGCACTGAAGCTTTCTTT.

This chain joins TRBV15 and TRBJ1-2, with TRBD1 matching over 7 bases. The length of the CDR3 is 13 residues. The germline CDR1 and CDR2 sequences are LNHNV and YYDKDF (reference sequence). The V and J ends lost 0 bases and 9 bases, in that order; junction bases with no gene match: 4. The CDR3 is CATSREQGTSYTF. The CDR3 DNA sequence: TGTGCCACCAGCAGAGAACAGGGGACGAGCTACACCTTC.

This chain connects TRBV11-1 to TRBJ2-3, with 7 positions matching TRBD1. Germline assignment: CDR1 SGHAT and CDR2 FQDESV (reference sequence). V was clipped by 5 bases and J by 5 bases; unmatched bases: 10. The CDR3 totals 15 residues. CDR3 residues: CASSPGDSRGDTQYF. For the CDR3, the DNA is TGTGCCAGCAGCCCAGGGGACAGCAGGGGAGATACGCAGTATTTT.

Details on this clonotype: The junction does not match germline at one end; this may be a read error. The chain recombines TRBV20-1 with TRBJ2-7; D possibly corresponds to TRBD1 (5 bases). The CDR3 totals 13 residues. Germline V gene data show CDR1 as DFQATT and CDR2 as SNEGSKA (reference sequence). The CDR3 nucleotides are TGCAGTGCTAGCACAGGCAGCTCCCACGAGCAGTACTTC. Translating gives CSASTGSSHEQYF.

This clonotype showed up many times. The V call is TRBV2, the J call TRBJ2-2; 8 bases fit TRBD2. The CDR3 contains 14 residues. Germline values: CDR1 SNHLY, CDR2 FYNNEI. V lost 6 bases and J lost 3; bases outside the gene matches: 3. The CDR3, as DNA: TGTGCCAGCAGCGGGGGGGCGGACACCGGGGAGCTGTTTTTT. It translates to CASSGGADTGELFF. Full variable domain (outside the CDR3, taken from reference TRBV2 and TRBJ2-2): EPEVTQTPSHQVTQMGQEVILRCVPISNHLYFYWYRQILGQKVEFLVSFYNNEISEKSEIFDDQFSVERPDGSNFTLKIRSTKLEDSAMYFCASSGGADTGELFFGEGSRLTVL.

A word on this clonotype: This may be a read error, as it is one base from a much larger clone. The chain links TRBV2 to TRBJ2-7; 8 nucleotides align to TRBD1. Germline V gives CDR1 SNHLY, CDR2 FYNNEI. J was trimmed by 0 bases and V by 3 bases; bases with no gene match: 7. This CDR3 region has 16 residues. The DNA for the CDR3 is TGTGCCAGCAGTGAGAGGACAGGGCCTCTCTCCTACGAGCAGTACTTC. Translating gives CASSERTGPLSYEQYF.

The rearrangement links TRBV12-3 or TRBV12-4 to TRBJ2-2; perhaps TRBD1 as D (6 bases). The V end was cut by 6 bases, the J end by 4 bases, with 15 bases between. The CDR3 has 15 residues. As DNA, the CDR3 is TGTGCCAGCAGGATAACCGGGACATCCACCGGGGAGCTGTTTTTT. It yields the protein CASRITGTSTGELFF.

This clonotype showed up just a few times. V gene TRBV12-3 or TRBV12-4 combines with J gene TRBJ1-5, with 7 bases matching TRBD1. Trimming cost V 4 bases and J 0 bases; bases outside gene matches: 3. The CDR3 length is 15 residues. The CDR3 protein is CASSYHRGSNQPQHF. The CDR3 DNA follows: TGTGCCAGCAGTTACCACAGGGGTAGCAATCAGCCCCAGCATTTT.

The CDR3 spells CASSMVGQVRTDTQYF. The CDR3 DNA reads TGTGCCAGTAGTATGGTTGGACAGGTTCGCACAGATACGCAGTATTTT. The chain links TRBV19 to TRBJ2-3, with 7 positions matching TRBD1. CDR1 is LNHDA and CDR2 is SQIVND in the germline V gene (reference sequence). The CDR3 runs 16 residues. With V trimmed by 3 bases and J by 1 base, 7 bases remained unmatched.

This clonotype was seen a few times. This may be a read error: a much more frequent sequence differs by one nucleotide. No conserved phenylalanine or tryptophan ends this CDR3, so it is likely a read error. The chain recombines TRBV29-1 with TRBJ1-4; D gene uncertain. Germline assignment: CDR1 SQVTM and CDR2 ANQGSEA. The CDR3 runs 13 residues. CDR3 sequence reads: CSARRATNEKLFL. CDR3 in DNA: TGCAGTGCCCGACGGGCAACTAATGAAAAACTGTTTCTT.

The chain joins TRBV18 to TRBJ1-2; D is unclear. The CDR3 has 14 amino acids. Trimming removed 2 bases at V and 5 bases at J, with 12 bases between. CDR1 and CDR2 (germline): KGHSH, LQKENI. CDR3 in DNA: TGTGCCAGCTCACCAGGTGGATGGGCGTATGGCTACACCTTC. Its translation: CASSPGGWAYGYTF.

The table lists this clonotype with many counts. The chain has TRBV7-6 and TRBJ2-7, with D tentatively TRBD1 or TRBD2 (6 bases each). Trimming took off 5 bases at V and 2 bases at J, with 16 bases between the two ends. The CDR3 extends over 15 amino acids. CDR1 and CDR2 (germline): SGHVS, FNYEAQ. The CDR3 is CASSMRGEPTYEQYF. CDR3 DNA: TGTGCCAGCAGCATGAGGGGGGAGCCTACCTACGAGCAGTACTTC.

Comment on this clonotype: Possible read error: a much larger clone is one base away. The genes are TRBV14 and TRBJ2-1; unclear D gene. V was cut by 0 bases and J by 10 bases, with 13 bases left in between. Germline CDR1 and CDR2: SGHDN and FVKESK. CDR3 size: 14 residues. This CDR3 is CASSQDLTWYEQFF. CDR3 coding DNA: TGTGCCAGCAGCCAAGATCTGACGTGGTACGAGCAGTTCTTC.

This clonotype showed up many times. The chain recombines TRBV24-1 with TRBJ1-5; TRBD1 aligns across 8 bases. CDR1 KGHDR and CDR2 SFDVKD come from the germline V gene. The junction had 5 bases not matched to a gene; V was cut back by 2 bases and J by 6 bases. The CDR3 extends over 15 amino acids. The chain's CDR3 is CATSDSGQGSQPQHF. Written as DNA, the CDR3 is TGTGCCACCAGTGATTCTGGACAGGGAAGTCAGCCCCAGCATTTT.

In nucleotides, the CDR3 is TGCAGTGCTAGAGCCGGACAGGAAGAGACCCAGTACTTC. Translated: CSARAGQEETQYF. The chain has TRBV20-1 and TRBJ2-5; TRBD1 aligns across 7 bases. Germline lookup yields CDR1 DFQATT and CDR2 SNEGSKA (reference sequence). With 1 base clipped from V and 3 bases from J, the junction kept 2 bases outside the gene matches. The CDR3 sequence is 13 residues long.

About this clonotype itself: One junction end disagrees with the germline gene, perhaps due to a read error. This chain uses TRBV11-2 with TRBJ1-3; no clear D gene. The CDR3 totals 16 residues. Germline V lookup: CDR1 SGHAT, CDR2 FQNNGV. CDR3 bases: TGTGCCAGCAGCACAATTTGGAAAAGCTCTGGAAACACCACATATTTT. It specifies CASSTIWKSSGNTTYF.

About this clonotype itself: One base away lies a much larger clone, so this may be a sequencing read error. Since no conserved phenylalanine or tryptophan closes the CDR3, a read error is the likely cause. This chain uses TRBV7-2 with TRBJ1-2; D remains ambiguous. V dropped 5 bases and J dropped 1 base, with 11 bases sitting between them. CDR1 SGHTA and CDR2 FQGNSA come from the germline V gene. The CDR3 runs to 14 residues. Here the CDR3 DNA reads TGTGCCAGCAGCATAGACCAGGTTAACTATGGCTACACCCTC. It encodes CASSIDQVNYGYTL.

This clonotype was seen a handful of times. The V gene is TRBV2, the J gene TRBJ2-7; 7 bases are shared with TRBD1. After removal of 0 bases from V and 6 bases from J, the junction contained 8 bases not matched to a gene. The CDR3 runs to 15 residues. CDR1 SNHLY and CDR2 FYNNEI come from the germline V gene. Here the CDR3 DNA reads TGTGCCAGCAGTGAAGCGCGAGACAGGGTTACCGAGCAGTACTTC. It codes for CASSEARDRVTEQYF.

This clonotype was recorded many times. This sequence joins TRBV2 and TRBJ2-7; D is uncertain. The germline V gene encodes CDR1 SNHLY and CDR2 FYNNEI. The CDR3 runs to 12 residues. V lost 4 bases and J 2 bases, leaving 6 bases between the germline ends. CDR3 bases: TGTGCCAGCAGTGGGATCCCCTACGAGCAGTACTTC. This translates into CASSGIPYEQYF.

This clonotype was observed at least ten times. The chain combines TRBV24-1 with TRBJ2-2; perhaps TRBD2 as D (6 bases). Germline V gene lookup returns CDR1 KGHDR and CDR2 SFDVKD. V was cut by 9 bases and J by 7 bases, with 8 bases left in between. The CDR3 contains 11 residues. CDR3 region: CATGGVGELFF. The CDR3 DNA reads as TGTGCCACCGGAGGGGTCGGGGAGCTGTTTTTT.

Worth noting for this clonotype: This is likely a read error, given that the CDR3 carries no conserved phenylalanine or tryptophan at its end. The rearrangement joins TRBV4-3 to TRBJ1-6, with TRBD1 matching over 9 bases. Germline V gene lookup returns CDR1 LGHNA and CDR2 YSLEER. The CDR3 runs 17 residues. V shed 1 base, J shed 9 bases, and the junction held 10 bases outside the gene matches. The DNA for the CDR3 is TGCGCCAGCAGCCAAGTTCCGAACAGGGGGCTTGGTTCACCCCTCCACTCT. Protein product: CASSQVPNRGLGSPLHS.

The genes are TRBV7-8 and TRBJ1-5; 9 bases fit TRBD1. The CDR3 extends over 15 amino acids. Germline values: CDR1 SGHVS, CDR2 FQNEAQ. Trimming at V came to 4 bases and at J to 7 bases, leaving 8 bases not matched to a gene. The CDR3 here is CASSSRQGVGQPQHF. CDR3 coding DNA: TGTGCCAGCAGCTCGAGACAGGGGGTGGGCCAGCCCCAGCATTTT.

This clonotype was counted between two and nine times. J is TRBJ2-3 and V is TRBV6-5; D might be TRBD2 (5 bases). This CDR3 has 16 amino acids. Germline V CDR1 and CDR2: MNHEY, SVGAGI. V shed 3 bases and J shed 3 bases, with 16 bases lying between them. The DNA for the CDR3 is TGTGCCAGCAGTTATCTGCTAGCTGTTGGTACAGATACGCAGTATTTT. Translation gives CASSYLLAVGTDTQYF.

This clonotype was counted between two and nine times. This chain uses TRBV24-1 with TRBJ2-7, with D unresolved. Germline V lookup: CDR1 KGHDR, CDR2 SFDVKD. The V and J ends lost 5 bases and 0 bases respectively, with 7 bases between them. There are 13 residues in the CDR3. The CDR3 here is CATSVKGSYEQYF. The CDR3 DNA reads as TGTGCCACCAGTGTAAAGGGCTCCTACGAGCAGTACTTC.

The CDR3 protein is CASSHTTDRANYGYTF. The CDR3 coding sequence is TGTGCCAGCAGCCATACCACGGACAGAGCCAACTATGGCTACACCTTC. The rearrangement uses TRBV3-1 and TRBJ1-2; weak D call: TRBD1 (6 bases). In germline, CDR1 is LGHDT, CDR2 YNNKEL (reference sequence). Trimming cost V 3 bases and J 2 bases, with 16 bases left between them. The CDR3 extends over 16 amino acids.

Turning to this clonotype: An end of the junction does not agree with germline; a read error may underlie this. The V gene is TRBV14, the J gene TRBJ2-7; 7 bases line up with TRBD2. This CDR3 spans 15 amino acids. Germline V gene lookup returns CDR1 SGHDN and CDR2 FVKESK. The CDR3 coding sequence is TGTACCAGCAGCCAAGGGGCGGGGGTCTCCTACGAGCAGTACTTC. Its translation: CTSSQGAGVSYEQYF.

This chain links TRBV7-6 with TRBJ1-6, with a tentative D call TRBD1 (5 bases). The ends were cut back, 0 bases at V and 13 bases at J, with 10 bases in the middle. From germline, CDR1 is SGHVS and CDR2 FNYEAQ. This CDR3 contains 13 residues. The CDR3 here is CASSLAPQAPLHF. CDR3 nucleotide sequence: TGTGCCAGCAGCTTAGCTCCACAGGCTCCCCTCCACTTT.

This clonotype was seen a handful of times. As DNA, the CDR3 is TGTGCCAGCAGTAGACGACAGTTTAACTATGGCTACACCTTC. Its protein product is CASSRRQFNYGYTF. V is TRBV6-1 and J is TRBJ1-2, with D possibly TRBD1 on 5 matching bases. In germline, CDR1 is MNHNS, CDR2 SASEGT. Trimming took 5 bases from V and 1 from J, leaving 11 bases between them. The CDR3 is 14 residues long.

In this sample, this clonotype turned up many times. The V and J genes are TRBV14 and TRBJ2-5; the D is unclear. The CDR3 extends over 11 amino acids. Germline CDR1 SGHDN, CDR2 FVKESK. Trimming shortened V by 0 bases and J by 7 bases, and 3 bases separated the two germline ends. CDR3 in DNA: TGTGCCAGCAGCCAAGACGCGACCCAGTACTTC. The encoded protein is CASSQDATQYF.

This clonotype was seen more than once but under ten times. This chain uses TRBV29-1 with TRBJ2-1; tentatively, D is TRBD1 (6 bases). From germline, CDR1 is SQVTM and CDR2 ANQGSEA. The CDR3 extends over 17 amino acids. V lost 5 bases and J 0 bases, leaving 20 bases between the germline ends. The CDR3: CSVSGTRGLSSYNEQFF. The CDR3 DNA is TGCAGCGTTTCCGGGACACGAGGTTTAAGCTCCTACAATGAGCAGTTCTTC.